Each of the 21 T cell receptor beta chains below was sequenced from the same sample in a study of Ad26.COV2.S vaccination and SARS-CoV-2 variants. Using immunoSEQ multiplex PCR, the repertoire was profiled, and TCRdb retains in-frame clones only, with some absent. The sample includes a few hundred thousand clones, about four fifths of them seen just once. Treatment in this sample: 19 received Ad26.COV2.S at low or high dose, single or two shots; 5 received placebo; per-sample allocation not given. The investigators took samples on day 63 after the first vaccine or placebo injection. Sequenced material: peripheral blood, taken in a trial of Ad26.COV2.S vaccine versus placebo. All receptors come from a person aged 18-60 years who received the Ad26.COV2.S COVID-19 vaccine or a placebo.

The CDR3 DNA is TGTGCCAGCAGTTGGTGGAGGGCTACGCAGTATTTT. The encoded protein is CASSWWRATQYF. The J gene is TRBJ2-3, the V gene TRBV11-3, with D tentatively TRBD2 (6 bases). Trimming stripped 6 bases from V and 8 bases from J, with 12 bases between. The CDR3 runs to 12 residues. Germline V gene lookup returns CDR1 SGHNT and CDR2 YENEEA.

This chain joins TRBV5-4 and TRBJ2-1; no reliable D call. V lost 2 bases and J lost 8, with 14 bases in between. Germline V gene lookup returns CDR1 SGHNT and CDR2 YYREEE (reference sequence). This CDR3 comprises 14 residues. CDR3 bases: TGTGCCAGCAGCTTCTCCGAAGCGAGGCATGAGCAGTTCTTC. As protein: CASSFSEARHEQFF.

The CDR3 is CASSPPGPETQYF. CDR3 bases: TGTGCCAGCTCACCACCAGGGCCAGAGACCCAGTACTTC. This chain connects TRBV18 to TRBJ2-5; no reliable D call. The CDR3 sequence is 13 residues long. Germline lookup yields CDR1 KGHSH and CDR2 LQKENI. Between the trimmed V and J ends, which lost 0 bases and 4 bases, there was a span of 6 bases.

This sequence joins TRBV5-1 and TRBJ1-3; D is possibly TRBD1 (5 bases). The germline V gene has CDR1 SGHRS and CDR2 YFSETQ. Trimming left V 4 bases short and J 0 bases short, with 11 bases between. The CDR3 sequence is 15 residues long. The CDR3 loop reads CASSLGTDSGNTIYF. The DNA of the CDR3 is TGCGCCAGCAGCCTCGGGACGGACTCTGGAAACACCATATATTTT.

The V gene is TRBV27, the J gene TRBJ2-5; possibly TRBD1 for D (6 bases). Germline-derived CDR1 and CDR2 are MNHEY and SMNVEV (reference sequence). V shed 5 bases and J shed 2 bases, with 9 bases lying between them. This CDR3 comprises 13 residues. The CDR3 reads CASSRQEQETQYF. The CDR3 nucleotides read TGTGCCAGCAGTCGACAGGAACAAGAGACCCAGTACTTC.

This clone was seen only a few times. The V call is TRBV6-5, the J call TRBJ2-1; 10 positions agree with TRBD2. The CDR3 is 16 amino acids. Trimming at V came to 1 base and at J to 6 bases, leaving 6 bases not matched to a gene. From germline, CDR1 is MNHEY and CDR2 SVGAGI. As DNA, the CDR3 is TGTGCCAGCAGTTACTACGGGACTAGCGCGTTCAATGAGCAGTTCTTC. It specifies CASSYYGTSAFNEQFF.

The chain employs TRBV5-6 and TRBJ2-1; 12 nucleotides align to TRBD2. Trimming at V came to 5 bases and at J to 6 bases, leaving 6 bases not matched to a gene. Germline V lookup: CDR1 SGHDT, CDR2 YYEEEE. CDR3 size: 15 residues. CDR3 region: CASSFRLAGANEQFF. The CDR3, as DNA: TGTGCCAGCAGTTTTAGACTAGCGGGGGCCAATGAGCAGTTCTTC.

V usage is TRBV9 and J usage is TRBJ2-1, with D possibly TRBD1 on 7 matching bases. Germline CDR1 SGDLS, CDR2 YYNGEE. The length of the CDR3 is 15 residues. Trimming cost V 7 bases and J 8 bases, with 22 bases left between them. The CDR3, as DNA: TGTGCCAGCTCCCGCCCTCAGGGGGGTGCGTATGAGCAGTTCTTC. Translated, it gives CASSRPQGGAYEQFF.

The CDR3 protein is CASSDRQPYGYTF. The CDR3 nucleotides read TGTGCCAGCAGTGATCGACAGCCCTATGGCTACACCTTC. V and J are TRBV6-1 and TRBJ1-2, with D possibly being TRBD1 (5 bases). The CDR3 loop spans 13 amino acids. Germline CDR1 reads MNHNS; CDR2 reads SASEGT. Trimming left V 3 bases short and J 4 bases short, with 9 bases between.

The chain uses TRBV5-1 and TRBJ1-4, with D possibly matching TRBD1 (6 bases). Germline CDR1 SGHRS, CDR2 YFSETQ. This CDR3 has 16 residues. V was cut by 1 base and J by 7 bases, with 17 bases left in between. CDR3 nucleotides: TGCGCCAGCAGCTTGAGCACCATAGGGGGTAGTGAAAAACTGTTTTTT. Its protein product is CASSLSTIGGSEKLFF.

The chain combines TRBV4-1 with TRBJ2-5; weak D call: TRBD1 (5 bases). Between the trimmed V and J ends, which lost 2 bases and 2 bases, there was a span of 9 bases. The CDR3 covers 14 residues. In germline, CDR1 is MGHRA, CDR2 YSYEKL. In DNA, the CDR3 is TGCGCCAGCAGCCAATACAGGTTACAAGAGACCCAGTACTTC. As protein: CASSQYRLQETQYF.

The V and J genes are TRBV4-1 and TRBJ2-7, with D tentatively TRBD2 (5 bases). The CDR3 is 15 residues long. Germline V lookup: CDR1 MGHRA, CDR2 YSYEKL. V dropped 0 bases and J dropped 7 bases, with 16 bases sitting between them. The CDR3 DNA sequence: TGCGCCAGCAGCCAAGAGCACGGACTCCTCAGGGAGCAGTACTTC. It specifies CASSQEHGLLREQYF.

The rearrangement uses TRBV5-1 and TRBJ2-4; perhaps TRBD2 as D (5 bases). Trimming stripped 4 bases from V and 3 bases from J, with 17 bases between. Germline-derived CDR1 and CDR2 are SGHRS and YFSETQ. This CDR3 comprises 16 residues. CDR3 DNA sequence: TGCGCCAGCAGCAAGGACGGGATGACGGTCAAAAACATTCAGTACTTC. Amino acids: CASSKDGMTVKNIQYF.

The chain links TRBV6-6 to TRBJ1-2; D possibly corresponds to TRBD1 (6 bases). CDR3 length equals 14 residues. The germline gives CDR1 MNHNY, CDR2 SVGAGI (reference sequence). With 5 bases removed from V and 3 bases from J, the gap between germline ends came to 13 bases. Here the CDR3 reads CASSHDGGYYGYTF. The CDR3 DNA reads TGTGCCAGCAGTCACGACGGGGGCTACTATGGCTACACCTTC.

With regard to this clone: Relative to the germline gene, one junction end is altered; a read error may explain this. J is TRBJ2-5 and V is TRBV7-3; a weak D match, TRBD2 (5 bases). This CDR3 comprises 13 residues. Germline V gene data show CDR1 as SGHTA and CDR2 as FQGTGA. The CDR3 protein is CASSLTRQETQYF. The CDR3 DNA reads TGTGCCAGCAGCCTAACTAGACAAGAGACCCAGTACTTC. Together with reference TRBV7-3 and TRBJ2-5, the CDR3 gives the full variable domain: GAGVSQTPSNKVTEKGKYVELRCDPISGHTALYWYRQSLGQGPEFLIYFQGTGAADDSGLPNDRFFAVRPEGSVSTLKIQRTERGDSAVYLCASSLTRQETQYFGPGTRLLVL.

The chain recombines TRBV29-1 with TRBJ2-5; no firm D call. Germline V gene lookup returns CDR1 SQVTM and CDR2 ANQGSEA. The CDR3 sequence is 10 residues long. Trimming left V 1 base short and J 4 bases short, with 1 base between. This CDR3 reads CSVEVETQYF. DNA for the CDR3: TGCAGCGTTGAAGTAGAGACCCAGTACTTC.

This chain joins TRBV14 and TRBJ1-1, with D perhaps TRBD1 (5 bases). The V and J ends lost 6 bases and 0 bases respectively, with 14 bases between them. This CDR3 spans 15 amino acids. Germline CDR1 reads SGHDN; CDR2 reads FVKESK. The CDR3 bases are TGTGCCAGCAGGATGTTCCAGGGACTGAACACTGAAGCTTTCTTT. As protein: CASRMFQGLNTEAFF.

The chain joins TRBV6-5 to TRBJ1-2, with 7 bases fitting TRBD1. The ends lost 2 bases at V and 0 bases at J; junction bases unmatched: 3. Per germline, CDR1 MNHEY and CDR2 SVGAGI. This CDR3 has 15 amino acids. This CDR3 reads CASSYGQGANYGYTF. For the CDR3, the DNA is TGTGCCAGCAGTTACGGGCAGGGGGCTAACTATGGCTACACCTTC.

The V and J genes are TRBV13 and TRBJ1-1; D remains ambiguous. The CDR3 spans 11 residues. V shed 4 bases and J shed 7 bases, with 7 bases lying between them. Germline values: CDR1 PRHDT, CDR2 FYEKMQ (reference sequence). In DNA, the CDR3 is TGTGCCAGCAGCTCCGATTATGAAGCTTTCTTT. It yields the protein CASSSDYEAFF.

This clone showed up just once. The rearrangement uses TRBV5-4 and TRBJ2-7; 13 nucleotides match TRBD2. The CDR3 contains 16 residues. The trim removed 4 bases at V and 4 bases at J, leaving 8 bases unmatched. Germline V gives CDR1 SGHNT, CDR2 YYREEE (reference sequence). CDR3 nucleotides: TGTGCCAGCAGCCCCACGACTAGCGGGAGGACGTACGAGCAGTACTTC. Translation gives CASSPTTSGRTYEQYF. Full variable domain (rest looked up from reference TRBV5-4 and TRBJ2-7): ETGVTQSPTHLIKTRGQQVTLRCSSQSGHNTVSWYQQALGQGPQFIFQYYREEENGRGNFPPRFSGLQFPNYSSELNVNALELDDSALYLCASSPTTSGRTYEQYFGPGTRLTVT.

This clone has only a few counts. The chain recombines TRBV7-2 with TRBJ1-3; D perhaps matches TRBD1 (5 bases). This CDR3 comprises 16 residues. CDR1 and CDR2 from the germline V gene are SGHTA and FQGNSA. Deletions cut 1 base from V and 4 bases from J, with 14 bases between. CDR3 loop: CASSLEGPGEGNTIYF. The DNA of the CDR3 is TGTGCCAGCAGCTTAGAGGGACCGGGAGAGGGAAACACCATATATTTT.